Given below is one T cell receptor beta chain in context. Antigen unknown. The CDR3 contains 16 residues. Germline V gene data show CDR1 as SQVTM and CDR2 as ANQGSEA. Trimming cost V 0 bases and J 1 base; bases outside gene matches: 9. The protocol was immunoSEQ multiplex PCR, while the TCRdb copy is restricted to in-frame clones and leaves out a portion. Altogether around 2.1 million clones are present, roughly 91% being singletons, with the ten largest covering about 1.8%. These data belong to a study of shared clonotypes between healthy human individuals. Study observations and caveats: Sampling included only blood; tissue repertoires likely differ. Having only a few donors restricted how much genetic and exposure-history diversity was captured. The study generally estimated greater richness for naive than memory subsets.

CD8 cells classed as naive were CD45RO-negative and positively selected for CCR7, excluding terminally differentiated effector memory CD45RA+ cells. This TCR was sampled from a man aged 18-30 years in good health. Some clones in this sample may be carry-over from other donors' samples. V usage is TRBV29-1 and J usage is TRBJ2-7; 7 bases align to TRBD1. The sequencing sample was made of naive CD8+ T cells from PBMCs. CDR3: CSVEELRQGVSYEQYF. Here the CDR3 DNA reads TGCAGCGTTGAAGAGTTGAGGCAGGGGGTATCCTACGAGCAGTACTTC.